This T cell receptor beta chain derives from a study of cytomegalovirus exposure and HLA in healthy donors. CDR3 size: 14 residues. Unmatched junction bases numbered 8, after V lost 6 bases and J lost 5 bases. Germline V gene sequence: CDR1 MDHEN, CDR2 SYDVKM. In the PCR, 60 Vbeta and 13 Jbeta primers were used. Profiled with immunoSEQ multiplex PCR; TCRdb holds only in-frame clones, not every one. The table records roughly 150,000 clones, 75% to 80% of them present only once. The genes are TRBV28 and TRBJ1-1; TRBD1 matches at 8 bases. Sequenced input: PBMCs. The sequence was obtained from a man aged 25-45 years in good health and CMV-seronegative. The CDR3 DNA reads TGTGCCAGCAGAATGACAGGGGTGTGGACTGAAGCTTTCTTT. Its protein product is CASRMTGVWTEAFF.